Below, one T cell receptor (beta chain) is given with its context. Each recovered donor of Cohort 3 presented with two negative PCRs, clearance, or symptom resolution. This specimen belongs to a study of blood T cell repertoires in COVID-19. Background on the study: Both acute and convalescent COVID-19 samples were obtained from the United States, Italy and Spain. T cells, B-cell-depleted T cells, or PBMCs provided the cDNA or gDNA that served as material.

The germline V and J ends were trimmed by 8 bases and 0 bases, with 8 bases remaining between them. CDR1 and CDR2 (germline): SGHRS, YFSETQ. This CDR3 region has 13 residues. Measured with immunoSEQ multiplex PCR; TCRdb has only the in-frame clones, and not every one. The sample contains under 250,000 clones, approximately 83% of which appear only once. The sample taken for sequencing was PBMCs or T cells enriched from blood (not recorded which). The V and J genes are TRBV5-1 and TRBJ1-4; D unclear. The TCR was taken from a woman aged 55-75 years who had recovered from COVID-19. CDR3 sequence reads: CASTDTTNEKLFF. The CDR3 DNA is TGCGCCAGTACCGACACAACTAATGAAAAACTGTTTTTT.